This record looks at one T cell receptor (beta chain) sequence and its context. Its target is unknown. The total RNA that was extracted per sample amounted to at least 5 micrograms. The sample comes from a study of blood T cells in healthy people across ages. Study-level results: Naive T cell percentage showed a strong correlation with TCR beta diversity.

Together with a sample-barcoded 5' primer, a J-beta primer mix was included in a second PCR lasting about 7 to 12 cycles. A single record per CDR3 protein comes from TCRdb applying MiXCR to the 5' RACE reads. The sample carries some 760,000 distinct CDR3 sequences, roughly 25% recorded once. Separately, the same data were catalogued under a study of T cells of mothers and their children. That study reports: Over five children and their three healthy Caucasian mothers were the donors.

Sequenced sample: blood. This receptor was identified in a boy aged 5-17 years in good health.

For the CDR3, the DNA is TGCGCCAGCAGCCCACTAGCGGGACAACAAGAGACCCAGTACTTC. It specifies CASSPLAGQQETQYF. The V and J genes are TRBV4-3 and TRBJ2-5; 10 bases fit TRBD2. The V gene's germline CDR1 is LGHNA and CDR2 YSLEER. The junction had 4 bases not matched to a gene; V was cut back by 4 bases and J by 2 bases. There are 15 residues in the CDR3.